This T cell receptor beta chain is drawn from a study of control samples from healthy donors and cancer patients. Germline V gene sequence: CDR1 SGHRS, CDR2 YFSETQ. This CDR3 is 13 amino acids long. V gave up 1 base and J gave up 3 bases, with 7 bases separating them. The protocol was immunoSEQ multiplex PCR, while the TCRdb copy is restricted to in-frame clones and leaves out a portion. Of about 250,000 clones listed, around 79% are singletons. The chain employs TRBV5-1 and TRBJ2-5; D unresolved. The sequenced sample was PBMCs. This receptor was obtained from a woman aged 55-69 years with lung cancer. The CDR3 loop is CASSLSHEETQYF. The DNA for the CDR3 is TGCGCCAGCAGCTTGTCCCACGAAGAGACCCAGTACTTC.